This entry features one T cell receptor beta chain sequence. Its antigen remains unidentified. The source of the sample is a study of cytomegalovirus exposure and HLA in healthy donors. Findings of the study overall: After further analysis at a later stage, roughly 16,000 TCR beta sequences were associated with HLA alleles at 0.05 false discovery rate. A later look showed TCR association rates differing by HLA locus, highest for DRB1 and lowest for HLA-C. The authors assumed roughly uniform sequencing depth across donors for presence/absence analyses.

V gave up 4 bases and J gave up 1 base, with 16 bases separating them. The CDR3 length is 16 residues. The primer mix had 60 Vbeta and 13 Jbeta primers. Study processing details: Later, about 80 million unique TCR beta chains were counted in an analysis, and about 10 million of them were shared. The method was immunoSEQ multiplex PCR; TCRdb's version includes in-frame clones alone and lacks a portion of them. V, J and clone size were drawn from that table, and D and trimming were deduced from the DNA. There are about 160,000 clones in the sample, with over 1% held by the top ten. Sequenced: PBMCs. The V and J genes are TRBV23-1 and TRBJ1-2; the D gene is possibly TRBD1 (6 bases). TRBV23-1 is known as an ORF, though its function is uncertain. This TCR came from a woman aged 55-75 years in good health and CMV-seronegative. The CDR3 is CASSPRFRGNNYGYTF. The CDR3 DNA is TGCGCCAGCAGTCCCCGTTTTAGGGGGAATAACTATGGCTACACCTTC.